The 29 T cell receptor beta chains below all came from one sample that was sequenced in a study of cytomegalovirus exposure and HLA in healthy donors (dated by TCRdb to the late 2010s). Library generation was performed with the immunoSEQ multiplex PCR assay. For the multiplex PCR, a mixture combining 60 forward primers for TCR Vbeta segments and 13 reverse primers for TCR Jbeta segments was used. As stored in TCRdb, this immuneACCESS dataset retains in-frame rearrangements with V and J assigned. A fraction of the clones does not appear; measured against another copy, unresolved V genes explain less than half of the discrepancy, and the remainder lacks a known reason. The table for this sample lists some 140,000 clones; roughly 77% of them were counted only once. About 8.3% of the sample is taken by the ten largest. Sequencing was carried out using PBMCs. These TCRs come from a man aged 25-45 years in good health and CMV-seropositive.

V usage is TRBV7-2 and J usage is TRBJ1-3, with D possibly being TRBD1 (6 bases). Germline CDR1 and CDR2: SGHTA and FQGNSA. This CDR3 contains 17 residues. V lost 2 bases, J lost 0 bases, and 14 bases lay in between. CDR3 bases: TGTGCCAGCAGCTTATGGCAGGGGCCCGGCTCTGGAAACACCATATATTTT. It is translated as CASSLWQGPGSGNTIYF.

CDR3 residues: CAGPSTGFGYTF. CDR3 nucleotides: TGTGCCGGACCCTCGACAGGGTTTGGCTACACCTTC. The V and J genes are TRBV30 and TRBJ1-2, with 7 bases matching TRBD1. The CDR3 has 12 residues. Losses at the gene ends were 8 bases for V and 7 bases for J; bases not matched to a gene: 10. The V gene's germline CDR1 is GTSNPN and CDR2 SVGIG (reference sequence). Looking up the rest from reference TRBV30 and TRBJ1-2 gives the full variable domain: SQTIHQWPATLVQPVGSPLSLECTVEGTSNPNLYWYRQAAGRGLQLLFYSVGIGQISSEVPQNLSASRPQDRQFILSSKKLLLSDSGFYLCAGPSTGFGYTFGSGTRLTVV.

The V gene is TRBV29-1, the J gene TRBJ2-2; 8 nucleotides align to TRBD2. V gave up 1 base and J gave up 5 bases; unmatched junction bases: 9. The CDR3 is 16 residues long. Germline V lookup: CDR1 SQVTM, CDR2 ANQGSEA. The CDR3 region is CSVEVRREGRTGELFF. In DNA, the CDR3 is TGCAGCGTTGAAGTGCGCCGGGAGGGGAGAACCGGGGAGCTGTTTTTT.

The chain has TRBV5-1 and TRBJ2-7; weak D call: TRBD2 (5 bases). The CDR3 is 14 amino acids. CDR1 and CDR2 from the germline V gene are SGHRS and YFSETQ. V dropped 0 bases and J dropped 3 bases, with 10 bases sitting between them. The CDR3: CASSLAGVFYEQYF. The CDR3 DNA follows: TGCGCCAGCAGCTTGGCCGGGGTTTTCTACGAGCAGTACTTC.

This clone was detected only once. The chain is built from TRBV6-1 and TRBJ1-1, with D possibly matching TRBD1 (5 bases). The length of the CDR3 is 13 residues. Germline CDR1 and CDR2: MNHNS and SASEGT. The V gene lost 4 bases and the J gene lost 2 bases, with 8 bases spanning the gap. CDR3 residues: CASSGQLNTEAFF. The CDR3 nucleotides read TGTGCCAGCAGTGGACAGCTAAACACTGAAGCTTTCTTT.

In DNA, the CDR3 is TGTGCCAGCAGCCAAGATCGAAGCGGGAGGGCCGGCGAGCAGTACTTC. Protein product: CASSQDRSGRAGEQYF. The chain employs TRBV14 and TRBJ2-7, with 10 bases lining up with TRBD2. The germline V gene encodes CDR1 SGHDN and CDR2 FVKESK. The V gene end was trimmed by 0 bases and the J gene end by 6 bases; junction bases not matched to a gene: 8. The CDR3 consists of 16 residues.

The rearrangement links TRBV5-8 to TRBJ2-3; D not resolved. This CDR3 contains 12 residues. CDR1 and CDR2 (germline): SGHTS, YDEGEE. V was pared by 0 bases and J by 6 bases, with 5 bases between. CDR3 bases: TGTGCCAGCAGCTTGGGTCGTGATACGCAGTATTTT. Residues: CASSLGRDTQYF.

The chain employs TRBV10-3 and TRBJ2-3; possible D gene TRBD2, 5 bases. The CDR3 is 17 amino acids. Germline CDR1 and CDR2: ENHRY and SYGVKD. Trimming cost V 3 bases and J 2 bases, with 18 bases left between them. This chain's CDR3 is CAISDPNEGRSTDTQYF. The CDR3 DNA follows: TGTGCCATCAGTGACCCGAATGAGGGCCGCTCCACAGATACGCAGTATTTT.

J is TRBJ2-5 and V is TRBV10-2; 8 bases line up with TRBD1. The V and J ends lost 6 bases and 5 bases, in that order; junction bases with no gene match: 8. Per germline, CDR1 WSHSY and CDR2 SAAADI. The CDR3 spans 14 residues. The CDR3 nucleotides are TGCGCCAGCAGGGCCAGACAGGGGACGGAGACCCAGTACTTC. Translated: CASRARQGTETQYF.

The chain uses TRBV7-8 and TRBJ2-7, with D uncertain. This CDR3 has 12 residues. Trimming took off 5 bases at V and 3 bases at J, with 8 bases between the two ends. Germline CDR1 SGHVS, CDR2 FQNEAQ. CDR3: CASSPTHYEQYF. DNA for the CDR3: TGTGCCAGCAGCCCAACACACTACGAGCAGTACTTC.

Only a few counts were recorded for this clone. The chain combines TRBV11-2 with TRBJ2-7, with TRBD1 identical over 7 bases. Trimming removed 4 bases from V and 2 bases from J; junction bases left unmatched: 8. Germline-derived CDR1 and CDR2 are SGHAT and FQNNGV. The CDR3 has 15 residues. CDR3 nucleotide sequence: TGTGCCAGCAGCTACCCGGGACAGACCACCTACGAGCAGTACTTC. This codes for CASSYPGQTTYEQYF.

This chain links TRBV6-5 with TRBJ2-3; 8 bases are a match to TRBD2. Germline assignment: CDR1 MNHEY and CDR2 SVGAGI. The CDR3 has 12 amino acids. V shed 5 bases, J shed 10 bases, and the junction held 5 bases outside the gene matches. CDR3 amino acids: CASSVAGYPQYF. The CDR3 nucleotides are TGTGCCAGCAGTGTAGCGGGGTACCCGCAGTATTTT.

The V call is TRBV7-9, the J call TRBJ2-7; D perhaps matches TRBD2 (5 bases). V was shortened by 4 bases and J by 2 bases, with 12 bases between the two germline ends. The CDR3 runs 14 residues. CDR1 SEHNR and CDR2 FQNEAQ come from the germline V gene (reference sequence). CDR3 nucleotide sequence: TGTGCCAGCAGCTCGGGATCTTTACCCTACGAGCAGTACTTC. Its translation is CASSSGSLPYEQYF.

This chain connects TRBV9 to TRBJ1-6, with 10 bases aligning to TRBD1. The CDR3 loop spans 16 amino acids. V was clipped by 3 bases and J by 6 bases; unmatched bases: 6. Germline assignment: CDR1 SGDLS and CDR2 YYNGEE. The CDR3 sequence: CASSAHRTGGNSPLHF. The CDR3 DNA reads as TGTGCCAGCAGCGCCCATAGGACAGGGGGTAATTCACCCCTCCACTTT.

This sequence joins TRBV19 and TRBJ1-1; D uncertain. The CDR3 is 15 amino acids. The germline V and J ends were trimmed by 4 bases and 0 bases, with 12 bases remaining between them. CDR1 LNHDA and CDR2 SQIVND come from the germline V gene (reference sequence). The CDR3 sequence is CASSTSSEVNTEAFF. The CDR3 DNA reads as TGTGCCAGTAGTACCTCGTCAGAGGTGAACACTGAAGCTTTCTTT.

This chain connects TRBV27 to TRBJ1-1; possibly TRBD1 for D (6 bases). Germline CDR1 MNHEY, CDR2 SMNVEV (reference sequence). The CDR3 sequence is 13 residues long. The V end lost 6 bases, the J end lost 5 bases, and 13 bases lay between the germline ends. For the CDR3, the DNA is TGTGCCAGCAGGAAGGGTCAGGGGACTGAAGCTTTCTTT. It specifies CASRKGQGTEAFF.

The chain links TRBV28 to TRBJ1-5, with D maybe TRBD1 (5 bases). This CDR3 is 14 amino acids long. The germline V and J ends were trimmed by 5 bases and 7 bases, with 15 bases remaining between them. Germline V gene data show CDR1 as MDHEN and CDR2 as SYDVKM. CDR3 nucleotide sequence: TGTGCCAGCAGTGTGCTGGGGGGTAAACAGCCCCAGCATTTT. Protein: CASSVLGGKQPQHF.

The chain carries TRBV6-5 and TRBJ2-1; 8 nucleotides line up with TRBD2. Trimming removed 2 bases from V and 4 bases from J; junction bases left unmatched: 4. The CDR3 totals 15 residues. Germline CDR1 and CDR2: MNHEY and SVGAGI. In DNA, the CDR3 is TGTGCCAGCAGTTACAGCGGGAGAGGGTACAATGAGCAGTTCTTC. Amino acid sequence: CASSYSGRGYNEQFF.

V is TRBV30 and J is TRBJ1-4; 7 bases fit TRBD1. Germline CDR1 is GTSNPN and CDR2 is SVGIG (reference sequence). The CDR3 spans 14 residues. V lost 5 bases and J lost 7; bases outside the gene matches: 10. CDR3 nucleotides: TGTGCCTGGGGTCCAGGGGGGTTATTTGAAAAACTGTTTTTT. Protein product: CAWGPGGLFEKLFF.

V is TRBV6-1 and J is TRBJ2-1; a weak D match, TRBD1 (6 bases). Per the germline V gene, CDR1 is MNHNS and CDR2 is SASEGT. V was clipped by 11 bases and J by 3 bases, with 20 bases between them. The length of the CDR3 is 15 residues. CDR3 sequence reads: CAAPTGQGSYNEQFF. The CDR3 DNA follows: TGTGCCGCCCCCACAGGGCAGGGAAGCTACAATGAGCAGTTCTTC.

The V call is TRBV6-1, the J call TRBJ2-7; 9 bases agree with TRBD1. CDR3 length: 14 amino acids. J was trimmed by 4 bases and V by 2 bases; bases with no gene match: 3. In germline, CDR1 is MNHNS, CDR2 SASEGT. CDR3 residues: CASSEQGQGYEQYF. CDR3 DNA sequence: TGTGCCAGCAGTGAACAGGGACAGGGATACGAGCAGTACTTC.

This chain joins TRBV5-1 and TRBJ1-2; D possibly corresponds to TRBD1 (6 bases). Germline V gene data show CDR1 as SGHRS and CDR2 as YFSETQ. Trimming removed 7 bases from V and 5 bases from J, with 15 bases in between. The CDR3 spans 13 residues. The CDR3 bases are TGCGCCAGCTCGGACAGCTTGAAGTATGGCTACACCTTC. Residues: CASSDSLKYGYTF.

The V gene is TRBV5-1, the J gene TRBJ2-7; 7 bases fit TRBD1. With 2 bases clipped from V and 4 bases from J, the junction kept 9 bases outside the gene matches. The V gene's germline CDR1 is SGHRS and CDR2 YFSETQ. This CDR3 contains 15 residues. The CDR3 region has the DNA TGCGCCAGCAGCTTCGGGACAGTTAGAAGATACGAGCAGTACTTC. This translates into CASSFGTVRRYEQYF.

The chain joins TRBV19 to TRBJ1-3; 7 bases are a match to TRBD1. CDR3 length: 14 residues. The V segment lost 4 bases and the J segment 2 bases; nucleotides outside the gene matches: 2. From germline, CDR1 is LNHDA and CDR2 SQIVND (reference sequence). The CDR3 loop reads CASSRTGAGNTIYF. Written as DNA, the CDR3 is TGTGCCAGTAGTAGAACAGGGGCTGGAAACACCATATATTTT.

V gene TRBV28 combines with J gene TRBJ1-2; D possibly corresponds to TRBD1 (6 bases). The CDR3 sequence is 12 residues long. Per the germline V gene, CDR1 is MDHEN and CDR2 is SYDVKM. Trimming removed 5 bases at V and 8 bases at J, with 12 bases between. The CDR3 coding sequence is TGTGCCAGCAGTAGAGGGGGTTACGGCTACACCTTC. Protein product: CASSRGGYGYTF.

The V call is TRBV6-6, the J call TRBJ2-2; 10 bases are shared with TRBD2. Germline trimming cut 10 bases from V and 4 bases from J; bases unmatched to any gene: 3. Germline values: CDR1 MNHNY, CDR2 SVGAGI (reference sequence). This CDR3 spans 13 amino acids. As DNA, the CDR3 is TGTGCCATAGAGCGGGGGGGCACCGGGGAGCTGTTTTTT. Translation: CAIERGGTGELFF.

This clone has more than one count but fewer than ten. This rearrangement joins TRBV9 to TRBJ1-4, with D hard to call. The CDR3 contains 15 residues. Looked up from germline, CDR1 is SGDLS and CDR2 is YYNGEE. V lost 3 bases and J 0 bases, leaving 9 bases between the germline ends. The CDR3 coding sequence is TGTGCCAGCAGCGCGGGAGCATCAACTAATGAAAAACTGTTTTTT. Its protein is CASSAGASTNEKLFF.

The chain combines TRBV4-1 with TRBJ1-5, with TRBD1 identical over 8 bases. J lost 3 bases, V lost 2 bases, and 3 bases had no gene match. From germline, CDR1 is MGHRA and CDR2 YSYEKL. The CDR3 is made up of 15 amino acids. In DNA, the CDR3 is TGCGCCAGCAGCCAACTGACAGGGGTCAATCAGCCCCAGCATTTT. Amino acids: CASSQLTGVNQPQHF.

The rearrangement joins TRBV7-2 to TRBJ1-5; 8 bases are shared with TRBD1. CDR3 length: 15 residues. V trimming: 5 bases; J trimming: 5 bases; junction bases outside the gene matches: 8. CDR1 is SGHTA, CDR2 FQGNSA, per germline. CDR3 region: CASSAHATGDQPQHF. DNA of the CDR3: TGTGCCAGCAGCGCGCACGCGACAGGGGATCAGCCCCAGCATTTT.